Described below is a single T cell receptor (beta chain) sequence and its context. The sample originates from a study of blood T cell repertoires in COVID-19. Measured with immunoSEQ multiplex PCR; TCRdb has only the in-frame clones, and not every one. The sample carries roughly 62,000 clones, around 80% recorded once. The sequence was obtained from a woman older than 75 with active or convalescent COVID-19. Sequencing was done on a sample of peripheral blood.

Here the CDR3 DNA reads TGTGCCAGCAGCTTAGCGAGACCGGGGATTCAGTACTTC. It encodes CASSLARPGIQYF. The V and J genes are TRBV7-8 and TRBJ2-4, with D perhaps TRBD2 (5 bases). Trimming removed 0 bases at V and 10 bases at J, with 10 bases between. The germline V gene has CDR1 SGHVS and CDR2 FQNEAQ. CDR3 length: 13 residues.